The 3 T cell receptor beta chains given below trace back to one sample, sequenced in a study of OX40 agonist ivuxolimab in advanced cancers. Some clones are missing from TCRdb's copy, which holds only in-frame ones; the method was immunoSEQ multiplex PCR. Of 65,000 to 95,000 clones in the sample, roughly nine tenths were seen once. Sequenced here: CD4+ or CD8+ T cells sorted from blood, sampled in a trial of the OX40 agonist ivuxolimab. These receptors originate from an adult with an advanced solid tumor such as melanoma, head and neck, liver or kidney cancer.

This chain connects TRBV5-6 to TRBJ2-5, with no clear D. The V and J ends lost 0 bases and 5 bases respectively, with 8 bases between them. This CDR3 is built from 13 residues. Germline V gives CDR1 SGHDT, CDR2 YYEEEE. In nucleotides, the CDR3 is TGTGCCAGCAGCTTGGATGGGGTGGAGACCCAGTACTTC. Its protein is CASSLDGVETQYF.

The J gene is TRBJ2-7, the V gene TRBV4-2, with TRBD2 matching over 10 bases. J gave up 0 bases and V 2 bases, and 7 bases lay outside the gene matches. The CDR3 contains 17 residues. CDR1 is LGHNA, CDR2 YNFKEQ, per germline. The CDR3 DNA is TGTGCCAGCAGCCAATTCCTACTAGCGGGAATCTCCTACGAGCAGTACTTC. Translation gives CASSQFLLAGISYEQYF.

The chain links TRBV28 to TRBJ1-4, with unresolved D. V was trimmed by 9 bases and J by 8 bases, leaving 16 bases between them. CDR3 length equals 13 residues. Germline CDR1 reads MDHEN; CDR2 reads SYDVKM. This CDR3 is CASLDGGVEKLFF. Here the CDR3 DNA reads TGTGCCAGTCTGGACGGCGGCGTAGAAAAACTGTTTTTT.